This section outlines one TCR beta chain sequence together with its context. The donors were adults (healthy and HIV-negative) with no recent acute infections or vaccinations. The donors were all Caucasian adults (living in Nashville, Tennessee). V lost 6 bases, J lost 5 bases, and 8 bases stayed unmatched. From germline, CDR1 is MDHEN and CDR2 SYDVKM. The CDR3 extends over 16 amino acids. Using around 180 ng DNA, approximately 30,000 T cell genomes, the sorted-subset replicate PCRs were run. Method: immunoSEQ multiplex PCR; TCRdb's copy keeps in-frame clones and lacks some. The sample shows 400,000 or so clones, around 96% of them seen only once. The data were taken from a study of shared clonotypes between healthy human individuals.

This TCR was sampled from a man aged 25-45 years in good health. The J gene is TRBJ2-5, the V gene TRBV28, with 14 bases matching TRBD2. Sequencing was carried out using memory CD8+ T cells sorted from blood. As for subset: CD45RO+ cells pooled with CCR7-negative TemRA cells. The CDR3 here is CASSPGLAGAWETQYF. In DNA form, the CDR3 reads TGTGCCAGCAGCCCGGGACTAGCGGGAGCTTGGGAGACCCAGTACTTC.